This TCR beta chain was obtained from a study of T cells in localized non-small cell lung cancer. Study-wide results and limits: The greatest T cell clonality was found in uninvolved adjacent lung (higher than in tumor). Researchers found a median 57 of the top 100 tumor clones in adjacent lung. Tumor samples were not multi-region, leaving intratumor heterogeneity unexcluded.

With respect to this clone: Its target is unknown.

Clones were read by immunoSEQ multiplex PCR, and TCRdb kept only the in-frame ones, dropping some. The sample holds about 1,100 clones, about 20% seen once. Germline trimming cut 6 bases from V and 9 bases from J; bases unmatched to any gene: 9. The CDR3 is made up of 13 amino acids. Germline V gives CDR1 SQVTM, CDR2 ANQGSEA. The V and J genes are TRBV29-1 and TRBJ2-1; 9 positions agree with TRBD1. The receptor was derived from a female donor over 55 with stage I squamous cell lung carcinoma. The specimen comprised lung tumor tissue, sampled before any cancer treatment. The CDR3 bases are TGCAGCGTGAAGGGACAGGGAAGTGGTGAGCAGTTCTTC. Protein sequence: CSVKGQGSGEQFF.